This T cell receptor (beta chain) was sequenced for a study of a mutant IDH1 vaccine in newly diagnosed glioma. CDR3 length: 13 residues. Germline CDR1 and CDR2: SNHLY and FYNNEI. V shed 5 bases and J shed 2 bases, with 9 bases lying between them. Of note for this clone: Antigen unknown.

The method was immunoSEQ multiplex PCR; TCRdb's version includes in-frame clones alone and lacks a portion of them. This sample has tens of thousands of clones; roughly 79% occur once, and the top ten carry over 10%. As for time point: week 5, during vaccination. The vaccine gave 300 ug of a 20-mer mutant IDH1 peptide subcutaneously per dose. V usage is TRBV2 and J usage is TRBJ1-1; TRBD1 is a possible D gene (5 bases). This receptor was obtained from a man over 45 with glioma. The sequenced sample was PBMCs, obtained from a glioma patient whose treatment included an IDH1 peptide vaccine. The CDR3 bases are TGTGCCAGCAGTCGAGACAGTAACACTGAAGCTTTCTTT. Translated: CASSRDSNTEAFF.